This T cell receptor (beta chain) was captured in a study of T cells in Graves' hyperthyroidism and ophthalmopathy. As for the study in general: It was at initial diagnosis, before any treatment, that peripheral blood was collected.

What was amplified from RNA transcripts were TCR beta CDR3 regions. TCR CDR3 underwent first-round RT-PCR with the HTBI primer set. TCRdb passed the multiplex PCR reads through MiXCR, listing each CDR3 protein once. The sample yields around 250,000 distinct CDR3 sequences, over 15% seen once. This clonotype appeared many times. Germline CDR1 and CDR2: DFQATT and SNEGSKA (reference sequence). This CDR3 is 12 amino acids long. Sequenced input: blood. This sequence originates from a woman under 30 with Graves' ophthalmopathy. The gene calls are TRBV20-1 and TRBJ2-5; 10 nucleotides align to TRBD2. The CDR3 DNA follows: TGCCGCGCTAGCGGGGGCCAAGAGACCCAGTACTTC. This codes for CRASGGQETQYF.